The rows below give T cell receptor beta chains drawn from one sample of a study of cytomegalovirus exposure and HLA in healthy donors. The protocol was immunoSEQ multiplex PCR, while the TCRdb copy is restricted to in-frame clones and leaves out a portion. The table shows some 150,000 clones, with 77% occurring only once. Material: PBMCs. All receptors come from a woman in her 30s in good health and CMV-seronegative. Both conserved end residues are part of each CDR3. The size entry is marked missing in some rows and otherwise reads once, few, many or a size class.

CDR3 length	J gene	clone size	V gene	CDR3 protein
15	TRBJ2-1	-	TRBV5-6	CASSLGQGRVVEQFF
14	TRBJ1-3	-	TRBV7-9	CASSPLEAGNTIYF
14	TRBJ2-2	-	TRBV29-1	CSAGGEFLTGELFF
14	TRBJ1-2	-	TRBV5-1	CASSRRQDGYGYTF
15	TRBJ1-5	-	TRBV6-8	CASTPPNQGHQPQHF
15	TRBJ2-7	-	TRBV9	CASSASRGSPYEQYF
15	TRBJ1-2	-	TRBV5-4	CASSLGGDSHYGYTF
15	TRBJ2-5	once	TRBV19	CASSIHTGDVETQYF
13	TRBJ1-5	-	TRBV19	CASSAQGGQPQHF
12	TRBJ2-7	few	TRBV19	CASSRQGYEQYF
16	TRBJ1-6	-	TRBV5-1	CASSLTGESYNSPLHF
14	TRBJ2-3	-	TRBV29-1	CSVLGRGGEDTQYF
15	TRBJ1-5	few	TRBV7-9	CASSFGTASGWPQHF